This is a list of T cell receptor beta chains from one sample in a study of PD-L1 blockade in urothelial cancer. Profiled with immunoSEQ multiplex PCR; TCRdb holds only in-frame clones, not every one. The table has 95,000 to 130,000 clones, about 89% seen once. The input for sequencing was PBMCs, taken around atezolizumab (anti-PD-L1) treatment. These receptors were collected from a man aged 55 to 70 with urothelial cancer. Each CDR3 is given without its conserved first and last residue. The order of the fields is V gene, J gene, CDR3 protein.

TRBV30	TRBJ1-5	ASSKGNQPQH
TRBV2	TRBJ1-5	ASSEMRNNQPQH
TRBV4-1	TRBJ2-3	ASSQDRGGSGVLSADTQY
TRBV5-1	TRBJ2-1	ASSSNPGLAGRYNEQF
TRBV29-1	TRBJ1-1	SVDPGLRGGTEAF
TRBV28	TRBJ2-7	ASGGGGASSEQY
TRBV5-4	TRBJ1-2	ASSPKGQGAGYGYT
TRBV7-8	TRBJ2-7	ASRQGAVHEQY
TRBV28	TRBJ2-2	ASSLIVAAGPGELF
TRBV30	TRBJ2-7	AWRRDGLEYEQY
TRBV28	TRBJ2-3	ASSLSQGAIDTQY
TRBV4-2	TRBJ2-7	ASSPGLGAYEQY
TRBV9	TRBJ2-7	ASSVGLAVTYEQY
TRBV6-6	TRBJ2-1	ASRDRDRRIHEQF
TRBV9	TRBJ1-1	ASSVAPRGNTEAF